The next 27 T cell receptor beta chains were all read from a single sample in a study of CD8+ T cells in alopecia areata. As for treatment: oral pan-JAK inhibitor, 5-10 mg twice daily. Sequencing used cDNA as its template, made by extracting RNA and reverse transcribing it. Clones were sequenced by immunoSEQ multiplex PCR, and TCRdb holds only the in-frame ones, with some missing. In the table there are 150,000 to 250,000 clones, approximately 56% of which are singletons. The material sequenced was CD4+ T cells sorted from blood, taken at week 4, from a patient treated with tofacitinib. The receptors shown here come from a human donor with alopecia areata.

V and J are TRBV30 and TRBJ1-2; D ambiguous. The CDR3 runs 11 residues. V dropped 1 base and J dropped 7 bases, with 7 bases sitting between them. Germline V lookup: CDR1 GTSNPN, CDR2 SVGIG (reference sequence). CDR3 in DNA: TGTGCCTGGAGTGGGAAGGTTGGCTACACCTTC. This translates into CAWSGKVGYTF.

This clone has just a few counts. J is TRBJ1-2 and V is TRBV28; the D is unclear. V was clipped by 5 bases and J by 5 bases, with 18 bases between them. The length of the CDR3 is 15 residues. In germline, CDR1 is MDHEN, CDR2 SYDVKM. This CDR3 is CASSESRDSLYGYTF. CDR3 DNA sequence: TGTGCCAGCAGTGAGTCCCGGGATTCCCTTTATGGCTACACCTTC.

The CDR3 bases are TGTGCCAGCAGTGAGGAGGTCCCGTATGGCTACACCTTC. As protein: CASSEEVPYGYTF. The chain recombines TRBV25-1 with TRBJ1-2; unclear D gene. Trimming cost V 3 bases and J 5 bases, with 10 bases left between them. This CDR3 contains 13 residues. In germline, CDR1 is MGHDK, CDR2 SYGVNS.

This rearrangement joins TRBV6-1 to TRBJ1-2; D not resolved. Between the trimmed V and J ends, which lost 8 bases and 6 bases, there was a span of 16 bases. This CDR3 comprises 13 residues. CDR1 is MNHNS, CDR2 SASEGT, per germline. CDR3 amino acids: CASAAEGSDGYTF. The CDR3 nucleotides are TGTGCCAGCGCAGCCGAAGGTTCTGATGGCTACACCTTC.

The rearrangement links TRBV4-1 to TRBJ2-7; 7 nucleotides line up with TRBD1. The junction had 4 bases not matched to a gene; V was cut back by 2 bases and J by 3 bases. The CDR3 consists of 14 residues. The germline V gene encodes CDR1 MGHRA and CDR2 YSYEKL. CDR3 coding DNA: TGCGCCAGCAGCCAAAACAGGGGCGGCTACGAGCAGTACTTC. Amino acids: CASSQNRGGYEQYF.

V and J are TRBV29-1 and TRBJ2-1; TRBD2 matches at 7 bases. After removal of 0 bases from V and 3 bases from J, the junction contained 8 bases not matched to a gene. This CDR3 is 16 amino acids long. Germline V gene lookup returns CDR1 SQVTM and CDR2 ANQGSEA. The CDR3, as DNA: TGCAGCGTTGAAGATAGGAGGCGGGGGAACTACAATGAGCAGTTCTTC. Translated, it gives CSVEDRRRGNYNEQFF.

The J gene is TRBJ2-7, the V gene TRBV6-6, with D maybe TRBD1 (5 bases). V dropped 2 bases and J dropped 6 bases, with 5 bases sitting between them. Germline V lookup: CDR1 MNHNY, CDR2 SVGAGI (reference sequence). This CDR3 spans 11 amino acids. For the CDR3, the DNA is TGTGCCAGCAGTTACAGGGGCGAGCAGTACTTC. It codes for CASSYRGEQYF.

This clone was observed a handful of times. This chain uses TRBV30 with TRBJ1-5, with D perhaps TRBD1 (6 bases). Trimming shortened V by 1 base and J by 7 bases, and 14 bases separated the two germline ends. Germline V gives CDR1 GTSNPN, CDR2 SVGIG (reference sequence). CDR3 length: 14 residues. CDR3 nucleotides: TGTGCCTGGAGTGCCGGGGGGGGGCGGCAGCCCCAGCATTTT. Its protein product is CAWSAGGGRQPQHF.

The CDR3 sequence is CSVRQGNDSPLHF. The CDR3 nucleotides are TGCAGCGTGCGCCAGGGCAATGATTCACCCCTCCACTTT. The gene calls are TRBV29-1 and TRBJ1-6, with D possibly being TRBD1 (5 bases). There are 13 residues in the CDR3. With 6 bases removed from V and 8 bases from J, the gap between germline ends came to 14 bases. Germline CDR1 SQVTM, CDR2 ANQGSEA.

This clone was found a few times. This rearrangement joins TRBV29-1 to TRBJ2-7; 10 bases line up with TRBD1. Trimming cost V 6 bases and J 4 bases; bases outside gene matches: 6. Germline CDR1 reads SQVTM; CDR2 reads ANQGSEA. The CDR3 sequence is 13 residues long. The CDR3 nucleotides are TGCAGCGTCGACTGGGACAGGGGATACGAGCAGTACTTC. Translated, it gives CSVDWDRGYEQYF.

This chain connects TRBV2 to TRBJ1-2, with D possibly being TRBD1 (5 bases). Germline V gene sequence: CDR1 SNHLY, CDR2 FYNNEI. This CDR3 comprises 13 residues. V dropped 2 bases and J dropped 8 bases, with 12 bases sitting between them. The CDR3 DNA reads TGTGCCAGCAGTGAATGGGGGGTAGAGGGCTACACCTTC. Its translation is CASSEWGVEGYTF.

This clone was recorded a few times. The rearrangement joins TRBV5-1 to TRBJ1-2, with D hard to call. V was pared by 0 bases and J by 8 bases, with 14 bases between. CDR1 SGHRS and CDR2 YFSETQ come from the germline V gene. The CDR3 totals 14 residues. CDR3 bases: TGCGCCAGCAGCTTGGAGGTGTCAGGCTGGGGCTACACCTTC. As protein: CASSLEVSGWGYTF. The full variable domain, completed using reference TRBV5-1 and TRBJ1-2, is KAGVTQTPRYLIKTRGQQVTLSCSPISGHRSVSWYQQTPGQGLQFLFEYFSETQRNKGNFPGRFSGRQFSNSRSEMNVSTLELGDSALYLCASSLEVSGWGYTFGSGTRLTVV.

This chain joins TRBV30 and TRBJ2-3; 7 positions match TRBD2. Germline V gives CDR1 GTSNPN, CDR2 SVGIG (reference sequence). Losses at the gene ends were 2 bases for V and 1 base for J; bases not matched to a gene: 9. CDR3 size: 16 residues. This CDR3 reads CAWSIPTSWGTDTQYF. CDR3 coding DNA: TGTGCCTGGAGTATTCCGACTAGCTGGGGCACAGATACGCAGTATTTT.

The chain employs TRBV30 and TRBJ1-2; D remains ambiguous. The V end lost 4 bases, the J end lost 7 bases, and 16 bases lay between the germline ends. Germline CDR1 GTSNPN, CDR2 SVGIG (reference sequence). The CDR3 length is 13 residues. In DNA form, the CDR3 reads TGTGCCTGGATTCCCCGGACTTCAATTGGCTACACCTTC. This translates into CAWIPRTSIGYTF.

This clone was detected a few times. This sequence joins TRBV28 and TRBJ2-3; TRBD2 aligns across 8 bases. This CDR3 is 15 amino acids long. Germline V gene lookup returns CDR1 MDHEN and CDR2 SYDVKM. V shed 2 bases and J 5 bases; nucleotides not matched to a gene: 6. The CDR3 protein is CASSLVGGVGDTQYF. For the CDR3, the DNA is TGTGCCAGCAGTTTAGTCGGGGGGGTAGGAGATACGCAGTATTTT.

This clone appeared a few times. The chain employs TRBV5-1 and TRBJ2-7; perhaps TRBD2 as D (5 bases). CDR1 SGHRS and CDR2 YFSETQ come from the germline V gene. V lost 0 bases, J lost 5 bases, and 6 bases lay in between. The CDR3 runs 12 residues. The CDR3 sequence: CASSLDGDEQYF. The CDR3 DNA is TGCGCCAGCAGCTTGGACGGGGACGAGCAGTACTTC.

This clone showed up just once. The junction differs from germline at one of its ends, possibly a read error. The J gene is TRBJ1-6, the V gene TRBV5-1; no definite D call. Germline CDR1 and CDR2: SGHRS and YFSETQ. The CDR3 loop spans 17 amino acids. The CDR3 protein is CANSPSNLDGAESPLHF. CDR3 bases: TGCGCCAACAGCCCCTCCAATCTAGACGGCGCTGAGTCACCCCTCCACTTT.

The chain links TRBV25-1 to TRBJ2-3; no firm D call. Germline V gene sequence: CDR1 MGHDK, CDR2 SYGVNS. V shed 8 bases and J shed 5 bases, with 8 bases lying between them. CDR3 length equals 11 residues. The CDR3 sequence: CASRSEDTQYF. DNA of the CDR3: TGTGCCAGCCGGAGCGAAGATACGCAGTATTTT.

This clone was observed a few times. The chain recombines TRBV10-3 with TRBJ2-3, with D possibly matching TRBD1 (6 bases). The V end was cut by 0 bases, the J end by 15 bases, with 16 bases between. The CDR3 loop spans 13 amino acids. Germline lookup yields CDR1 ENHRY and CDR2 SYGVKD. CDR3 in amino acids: CAISESGQTPSYF. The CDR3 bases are TGTGCCATCAGTGAGTCGGGACAAACCCCCTCATATTTT.

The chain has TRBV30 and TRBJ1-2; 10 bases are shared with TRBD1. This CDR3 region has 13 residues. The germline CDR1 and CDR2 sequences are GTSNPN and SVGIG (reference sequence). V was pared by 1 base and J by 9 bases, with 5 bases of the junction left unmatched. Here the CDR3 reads CAWSDDRGRSYTF. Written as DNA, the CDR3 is TGTGCCTGGAGTGACGACAGGGGGCGCAGCTACACCTTC.

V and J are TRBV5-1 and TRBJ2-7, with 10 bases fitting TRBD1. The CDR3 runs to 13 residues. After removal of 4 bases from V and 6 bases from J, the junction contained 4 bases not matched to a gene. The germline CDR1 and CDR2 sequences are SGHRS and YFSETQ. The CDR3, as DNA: TGCGCCAGCAGCGCCGACAGGGGGCGCGAGCAGTACTTC. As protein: CASSADRGREQYF.

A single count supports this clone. The CDR3 nucleotides read TGTGCCAGCAGCTATGCCAGGGGCGGCTATAATTCACCCCTCCACTTT. Translated, it gives CASSYARGGYNSPLHF. The chain is built from TRBV25-1 and TRBJ1-6, with D possibly being TRBD1 (6 bases). CDR3 length: 16 amino acids. In germline, CDR1 is MGHDK, CDR2 SYGVNS. Trimming stripped 6 bases from V and 3 bases from J, with 15 bases between.

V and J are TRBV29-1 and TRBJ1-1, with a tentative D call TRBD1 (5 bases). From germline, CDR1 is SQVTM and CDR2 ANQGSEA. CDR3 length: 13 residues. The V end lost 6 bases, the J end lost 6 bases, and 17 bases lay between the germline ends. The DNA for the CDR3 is TGCAGCGTGCACGGCAGGGTAGGGTCTGAAGCTTTCTTT. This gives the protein CSVHGRVGSEAFF.

CDR3 bases: TGTGCCAGCAGCTCCCAGTTGACTCCTAACTATGGCTACACCTTC. Translated, it gives CASSSQLTPNYGYTF. The chain couples TRBV7-6 to TRBJ1-2; D uncertain. With 4 bases removed from V and 0 bases from J, the gap between germline ends came to 12 bases. Germline V lookup: CDR1 SGHVS, CDR2 FNYEAQ. This CDR3 is 15 amino acids long.

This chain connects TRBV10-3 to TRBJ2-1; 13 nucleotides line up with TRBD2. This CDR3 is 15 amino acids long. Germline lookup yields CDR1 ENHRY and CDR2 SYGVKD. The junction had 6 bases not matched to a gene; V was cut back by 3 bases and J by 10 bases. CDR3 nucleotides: TGTGCCATCAGTGACCTTGGACTAGCGGGGGAAGAGCAGTTCTTC. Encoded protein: CAISDLGLAGEEQFF.

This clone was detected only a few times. CDR3: CAISTGQGATYEQYF. CDR3 DNA sequence: TGTGCCATCAGTACGGGACAGGGGGCTACCTACGAGCAGTACTTC. This sequence joins TRBV10-3 and TRBJ2-7; 12 bases agree with TRBD1. Germline lookup yields CDR1 ENHRY and CDR2 SYGVKD. V dropped 5 bases and J dropped 2; count of bases not matched to a gene: 4. The CDR3 length is 15 residues.

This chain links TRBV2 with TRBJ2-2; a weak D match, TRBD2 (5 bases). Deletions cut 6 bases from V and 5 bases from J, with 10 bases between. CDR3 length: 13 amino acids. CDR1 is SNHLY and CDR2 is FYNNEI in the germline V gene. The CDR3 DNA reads TGTGCCAGCAGGGGAGAGGTGACCGGGGAGCTGTTTTTT. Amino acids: CASRGEVTGELFF.